The 28 T cell receptor beta chains presented below share a single source sample, sequenced in a study of human T cells and chemical hapten exposure. Indicated time point: pre-sensitization, week 0. Treatment described: therapeutic diphenylcyclopropenone sensitization with weekly scalp DPC. TCRdb reanalysed the RACE reads using MiXCR and keeps one entry per CDR3 protein. The sample has approximately 80,000 distinct CDR3 sequences, 12% to 15% seen once. The sample here was whole blood, taken in connection with sensitization to the hapten diphenylcyclopropenone (DPC). The receptors come from a woman between 45 and 60 years old with alopecia areata. Some clones in this sample may be carry-over from other donors' samples.

This clonotype showed up many times. The chain uses TRBV10-3 and TRBJ2-3, with 10 bases matching TRBD2. Losses at the gene ends were 3 bases for V and 4 bases for J; bases not matched to a gene: 13. The germline gives CDR1 ENHRY, CDR2 SYGVKD. This CDR3 comprises 18 residues. CDR3 residues: CAISEGARSGRAPDTQYF. The CDR3 bases are TGTGCCATCAGTGAAGGGGCTCGGAGCGGGAGGGCCCCAGATACGCAGTATTTT.

This chain joins TRBV24-1 and TRBJ2-4, with D perhaps matching TRBD2 (6 bases). The CDR3 covers 18 residues. Germline CDR1 KGHDR, CDR2 SFDVKD. V lost 9 bases, J lost 3 bases, and 26 bases lay in between. The CDR3 nucleotides are TGTGCCACCCACTTTGAGGATGCGGAGGGAACGGGCAAAAACATTCAGTACTTC. Translating it yields CATHFEDAEGTGKNIQYF.

V gene TRBV20-1 combines with J gene TRBJ1-4, with a possible D match to TRBD1 (6 bases). This CDR3 spans 14 amino acids. The V end lost 0 bases, the J end lost 7 bases, and 12 bases lay between the germline ends. Germline V gives CDR1 DFQATT, CDR2 SNEGSKA (reference sequence). The CDR3 is CSAREDQGSEKLFF. CDR3 coding DNA: TGCAGTGCTAGAGAAGACCAGGGGAGTGAAAAACTGTTTTTT.

V gene TRBV30 combines with J gene TRBJ1-2; D is possibly TRBD1 (5 bases). The CDR3 has 12 amino acids. Germline CDR1 reads GTSNPN; CDR2 reads SVGIG (reference sequence). Deletions cut 3 bases from V and 6 bases from J, with 11 bases between. In DNA form, the CDR3 reads TGTGCCTGGAGACCTGGGACTCATGGCTACACCTTC. Encoded protein: CAWRPGTHGYTF.

This clonotype appeared many times. The rearrangement links TRBV4-3 to TRBJ2-3, with a tentative D call TRBD2 (5 bases). Germline CDR1 LGHNA, CDR2 YSLEER. V was pared by 2 bases and J by 1 base, with 10 bases between. This CDR3 spans 15 amino acids. As DNA, the CDR3 is TGCGCCAGCAGCCAAAGGGAGAGAGGCACAGATACGCAGTATTTT. This encodes CASSQRERGTDTQYF.

This clonotype was found a few times. The rearrangement links TRBV18 to TRBJ2-7; TRBD1 aligns across 8 bases. The CDR3 loop spans 17 amino acids. Per germline, CDR1 KGHSH and CDR2 LQKENI. J gave up 2 bases and V 1 base, and 10 bases lay outside the gene matches. CDR3: CASSPRGQGGATYEQYF. The CDR3 region has the DNA TGTGCCAGCTCACCACGCGGACAGGGTGGGGCTACCTACGAGCAGTACTTC.

This chain uses TRBV12-3 or TRBV12-4 with TRBJ1-1; 7 bases align to TRBD1. V trimming: 4 bases; J trimming: 4 bases; junction bases outside the gene matches: 9. CDR3 length equals 15 residues. This CDR3 is CASSSTRTGSTEAFF. The DNA for the CDR3 is TGTGCCAGCAGTTCCACCCGGACAGGTAGCACTGAAGCTTTCTTT.

This sequence joins TRBV14 and TRBJ2-5, with 7 bases matching TRBD2. The junction had 4 bases not matched to a gene; V was cut back by 8 bases and J by 1 base. The germline gives CDR1 SGHDN, CDR2 FVKESK. The CDR3 is made up of 13 amino acids. Here the CDR3 reads CASSGGIQETQYF. CDR3 sequence (DNA): TGTGCCAGCTCGGGGGGAATCCAAGAGACCCAGTACTTC.

This clonotype was seen more than once but under ten times. This chain joins TRBV7-8 and TRBJ2-7, with 8 bases aligning to TRBD1. V shed 6 bases, J shed 5 bases, and the junction held 6 bases outside the gene matches. This CDR3 is 13 amino acids long. The germline V gene encodes CDR1 SGHVS and CDR2 FQNEAQ. The CDR3 DNA follows: TGTGCCAGCAGGTTGACAGGGGCCCACGAGCAGTACTTC. Encoded protein: CASRLTGAHEQYF.

The chain links TRBV3-1 to TRBJ1-1; D is unresolved. This CDR3 has 12 residues. Germline V gives CDR1 LGHDT, CDR2 YNNKEL (reference sequence). Deletions cut 4 bases from V and 1 base from J, with 4 bases between. The CDR3, as DNA: TGTGCCAGCAGCCGCACGAACACTGAAGCTTTCTTT. Amino acids: CASSRTNTEAFF.

The V gene is TRBV3-1, the J gene TRBJ2-7; D gene uncertain. V gave up 4 bases and J gave up 1 base, with 14 bases separating them. The CDR3 spans 15 residues. Per the germline V gene, CDR1 is LGHDT and CDR2 is YNNKEL (reference sequence). The CDR3: CASSPPDRRSYEQYF. The CDR3 DNA reads as TGTGCCAGCAGCCCGCCCGACCGGCGGTCCTACGAGCAGTACTTC.

This clonotype was counted between two and nine times. The V call is TRBV20-1, the J call TRBJ2-7; 13 bases are shared with TRBD2. This CDR3 spans 16 amino acids. J gave up 3 bases and V 0 bases, and 5 bases lay outside the gene matches. Germline V gives CDR1 DFQATT, CDR2 SNEGSKA (reference sequence). CDR3: CSARDPGLAGVYEQYF. The CDR3 DNA sequence: TGCAGTGCTAGAGACCCCGGACTAGCGGGAGTCTACGAGCAGTACTTC.

The chain recombines TRBV20-1 with TRBJ2-3; no firm D call. Trimming removed 1 base from V and 7 bases from J, with 6 bases in between. Germline V gene lookup returns CDR1 DFQATT and CDR2 SNEGSKA (reference sequence). CDR3 length: 11 amino acids. Here the CDR3 reads CSARVLNTQYF. In DNA form, the CDR3 reads TGCAGTGCTAGAGTTCTAAATACGCAGTATTTT.

V gene TRBV30 combines with J gene TRBJ1-5, with D unresolved. The CDR3 spans 15 residues. Germline CDR1 GTSNPN, CDR2 SVGIG (reference sequence). V lost 0 bases to trimming and J lost 0 bases, with 9 bases between them. CDR3 in amino acids: CAWSVRGSSNQPQHF. As DNA, the CDR3 is TGTGCCTGGAGTGTACGAGGTTCTAGCAATCAGCCCCAGCATTTT.

The rearrangement links TRBV20-1 to TRBJ1-2; 8 bases are shared with TRBD1. This CDR3 is built from 13 residues. The germline V gene encodes CDR1 DFQATT and CDR2 SNEGSKA (reference sequence). J gave up 4 bases and V 2 bases, and 3 bases lay outside the gene matches. Here the CDR3 reads CSARKDRVYGYTF. The CDR3 DNA reads as TGCAGTGCTAGAAAGGACAGGGTCTATGGCTACACCTTC.

The rearrangement uses TRBV6-2 or TRBV6-3 and TRBJ2-7, with 9 nucleotides matching TRBD1. The trim removed 5 bases at V and 3 bases at J, leaving 5 bases unmatched. The CDR3 is 14 residues long. Looked up from germline, CDR1 is MNHEY and CDR2 is SVGEGT. The CDR3 DNA reads as TGTGCCAGCAGTAGGACAGGGGCCAGCTACGAGCAGTACTTC. It is translated as CASSRTGASYEQYF.

Many counts were recorded for this clonotype. The chain joins TRBV20-1 to TRBJ2-3; TRBD2 matches 9 bases. The CDR3 sequence is 14 residues long. V was pared by 5 bases and J by 2 bases, with 5 bases of the junction left unmatched. The V gene's germline CDR1 is DFQATT and CDR2 SNEGSKA (reference sequence). Written as DNA, the CDR3 is TGCAGTGCTGGCGGGACTAGCATCACAGATACGCAGTATTTT. It encodes CSAGGTSITDTQYF.

This clonotype was found a few times. CDR3 sequence: CSVPGGTEFSYEQYF. CDR3 sequence (DNA): TGCAGCGTCCCTGGTGGGACAGAATTTTCCTACGAGCAGTACTTC. The chain uses TRBV29-1 and TRBJ2-7, with 7 bases aligning to TRBD1. The V gene's germline CDR1 is SQVTM and CDR2 ANQGSEA. V shed 6 bases, J shed 1 base, and the junction held 12 bases outside the gene matches. The CDR3 extends over 15 amino acids.

This clonotype was found a few times. The chain recombines TRBV5-1 with TRBJ2-2; TRBD1 agrees at 7 bases. This CDR3 contains 13 residues. Trimming took 4 bases from V and 3 from J; bases not matched to a gene: 0. Germline loops: CDR1 SGHRS, CDR2 YFSETQ. The CDR3 protein is CASSGTDTGELFF. CDR3 nucleotide sequence: TGCGCCAGCAGCGGGACAGACACCGGGGAGCTGTTTTTT.

The sample holds a few counts of this clonotype. The chain is built from TRBV7-8 and TRBJ2-5; D is unresolved. Looked up from germline, CDR1 is SGHVS and CDR2 is FQNEAQ. This CDR3 is 13 amino acids long. The V and J ends lost 4 bases and 1 base respectively, with 7 bases between them. CDR3 loop: CASSSGLQETQYF. CDR3 DNA sequence: TGTGCCAGCAGCTCGGGTCTCCAAGAGACCCAGTACTTC.

This chain links TRBV24-1 with TRBJ2-1; 14 nucleotides line up with TRBD2. J was trimmed by 7 bases and V by 4 bases; bases with no gene match: 5. The length of the CDR3 is 16 residues. Germline-derived CDR1 and CDR2 are KGHDR and SFDVKD. The CDR3 bases are TGTGCCACCAGTGAAAGACTAGCGGGAGGGAATAATGAGCAGTTCTTC. It is translated as CATSERLAGGNNEQFF.

The chain has TRBV7-7 and TRBJ2-1; D gene unclear. The V end lost 1 base, the J end lost 3 bases, and 4 bases lay between the germline ends. There are 13 residues in the CDR3. Germline-derived CDR1 and CDR2 are SSHAT and FNYEAQ (reference sequence). This chain's CDR3 is CASSLDFYNEQFF. CDR3 DNA sequence: TGTGCCAGCAGCTTAGACTTCTACAATGAGCAGTTCTTC. The full variable domain, its missing parts supplied by reference TRBV7-7 and TRBJ2-1, is GAGVSQSPRYKVTKRGQDVTLRCDPISSHATLYWYQQALGQGPEFLTYFNYEAQPDKSGLPSDRFSAERPEGSISTLTIQRTEQRDSAMYRCASSLDFYNEQFFGPGTRLTVL.

The J gene is TRBJ2-4, the V gene TRBV6-5; 11 bases line up with TRBD2. The CDR3 runs to 13 residues. The germline CDR1 and CDR2 sequences are MNHEY and SVGAGI. The J segment lost 5 bases and the V segment lost 6 bases, leaving 0 bases of the junction unmatched. The DNA for the CDR3 is TGTGCCAGCAGGGGACTAGCGGAAAACATTCAGTACTTC. As protein: CASRGLAENIQYF.

J is TRBJ2-3 and V is TRBV9; TRBD1 matches at 8 bases. The J segment lost 0 bases and the V segment lost 2 bases, leaving 2 bases of the junction unmatched. Looked up from germline, CDR1 is SGDLS and CDR2 is YYNGEE. CDR3 length: 15 amino acids. CDR3 in DNA: TGTGCCAGCAGCGTTACAGGGGGGAGCACAGATACGCAGTATTTT. Translated: CASSVTGGSTDTQYF.

The CDR3 DNA sequence: TGTGCCAGCAGCTTAGTAGGCAGGGCAGGCGAGCAGTACTTC. This sequence encodes CASSLVGRAGEQYF. This chain joins TRBV7-2 and TRBJ2-7; perhaps TRBD1 as D (5 bases). Germline-derived CDR1 and CDR2 are SGHTA and FQGNSA. CDR3 length: 14 residues. Trimming took off 1 base at V and 6 bases at J, with 13 bases between the two ends. The variable domain in full, completed from reference TRBV7-2 and TRBJ2-7, reads GAGVSQSPSNKVTEKGKDVELRCDPISGHTALYWYRQSLGQGLEFLIYFQGNSAPDKSGLPSDRFSAERTGGSVSTLTIQRTQQEDSAVYLCASSLVGRAGEQYFGPGTRLTVT.

There are a few counts of this clonotype. The chain combines TRBV2 with TRBJ2-1; unclear D gene. The germline V and J ends were trimmed by 7 bases and 4 bases, with 2 bases remaining between them. Germline CDR1 and CDR2: SNHLY and FYNNEI. CDR3 length: 10 amino acids. CDR3 amino acids: CASTYNEQFF. CDR3 DNA sequence: TGTGCCAGCACTTACAATGAGCAGTTCTTC.

This clonotype was seen a few times. The V and J genes are TRBV19 and TRBJ2-1, with D possibly TRBD2 on 7 matching bases. Trimming removed 5 bases from V and 5 bases from J, with 13 bases in between. The germline CDR1 and CDR2 sequences are LNHDA and SQIVND (reference sequence). The CDR3 loop spans 14 amino acids. Written as DNA, the CDR3 is TGTGCCAGTAGTGTTGGGGGGGCAAACAATGAGCAGTTCTTC. The encoded protein is CASSVGGANNEQFF.

This chain connects TRBV5-5 to TRBJ2-7; D possibly corresponds to TRBD2 (6 bases). The CDR3 is 16 amino acids. Trimming removed 4 bases from V and 0 bases from J, with 17 bases in between. Germline assignment: CDR1 SGHKS and CDR2 YYEKEE (reference sequence). DNA of the CDR3: TGTGCCAGCAGCCCGGTACTAAGCGGGTACTCCTACGAGCAGTACTTC. It is translated as CASSPVLSGYSYEQYF.